The clone carrying this TCR beta chain appeared a single time. Its antigen is not identified. Profiled with immunoSEQ multiplex PCR; TCRdb holds only in-frame clones, not every one. The sample carries 41,000 or so clones, 60% to 80% recorded once. From germline, CDR1 is MNHEY and CDR2 SMNVEV (reference sequence). This CDR3 is built from 15 residues. The ends were cut back, 2 bases at V and 4 bases at J, with 12 bases in the middle. The data were taken from a study of OX40 agonist ivuxolimab in advanced cancers. Study background: People in dose escalation had one of these cancers: hepatocellular carcinoma, melanoma, renal cell or head and neck cancer. From 23 to 79 years was the age range, with a mean of around 60 years, and nearly 85% were male. General study points: Low clonal expansion, among the lowest seen, marked partial responders at 0.1-3.0 mg/kg. At 0.1 to 3.0 mg/kg and by week 6, clonal expansion occurred in CD4+ and CD8+ blood T cells.

The input for sequencing was CD4+ or CD8+ T cells sorted from blood, taken in a trial of the OX40 agonist ivuxolimab. The receptor was isolated from an adult with an advanced solid tumor such as melanoma, head and neck, liver or kidney cancer. The chain carries TRBV27 and TRBJ2-1; D might be TRBD2 (6 bases). The CDR3 spells CASSLGSGVYNEQFF. In nucleotides, the CDR3 is TGTGCCAGCAGTTTAGGTAGCGGAGTATACAATGAGCAGTTCTTC.